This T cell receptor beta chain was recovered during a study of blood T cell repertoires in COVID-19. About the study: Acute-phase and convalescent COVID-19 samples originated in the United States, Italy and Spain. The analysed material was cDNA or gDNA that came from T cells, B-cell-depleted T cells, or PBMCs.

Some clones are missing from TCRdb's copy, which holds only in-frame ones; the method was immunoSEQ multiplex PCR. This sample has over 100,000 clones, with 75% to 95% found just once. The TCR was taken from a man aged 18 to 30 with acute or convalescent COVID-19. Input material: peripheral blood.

The CDR3 reads CASSQSGWGEITGELFF. DNA of the CDR3: TGTGCCAGCAGCCAGTCTGGGTGGGGGGAGATCACCGGGGAGCTGTTTTTT. The V call is TRBV3-1 (or the pseudogene TRBV3-2), the J call TRBJ2-2; tentatively, D is TRBD2 (6 bases). Germline lookup yields CDR1 LGHDT and CDR2 YNNKEL (reference sequence). CDR3 length: 17 residues. V gave up 3 bases and J gave up 4 bases, with 18 bases separating them.